These T cell receptor beta chains were read from a single sample in a study of T-cell memory formation after mild COVID-19. TCRdb called the 5' RACE reads again in MiXCR, with one record for every CDR3 protein. Of 450,000 to 650,000 distinct CDR3 sequences in the sample, more than 15% were seen once. The sequenced material came from PBMCs or a T cell subset sorted from them (not recorded which). Source of these receptors: an adult woman who had mild COVID-19 (a few samples of this study predate the infection). Cell type and time point are not known. Both conserved end residues are part of each CDR3. Fields, in order: J gene, V gene, D gene, clone size, CDR3 DNA, CDR3 protein. A D gene is named only where the DNA matches it firmly. Rows give clone size only sometimes, using once, few, many, or a class for an expanded clone.

j_gene: TRBJ1-2
v_gene: TRBV18
d_gene: NA
abundance: few
CDR3nt: TGTGCCAGCTCACCGTCACAGCAGAGGTTATATGGCTACACCTTC
CDR3aa: CASSPSQQRLYGYTF

j_gene: TRBJ1-1
v_gene: TRBV12-3/TRBV12-4
d_gene: NA
abundance: few
CDR3nt: TGTGCCAGCAGTTTTCCGGGGGGCCGGACTGAAGCTTTCTTT
CDR3aa: CASSFPGGRTEAFF

j_gene: TRBJ1-2
v_gene: TRBV2
d_gene: NA
abundance: few
CDR3nt: TGTGCCAGCAGCCCTGCGCAGAACTATGGCTACACCTTC
CDR3aa: CASSPAQNYGYTF

j_gene: TRBJ2-3
v_gene: TRBV12-3/TRBV12-4
d_gene: TRBD2
abundance: NA
CDR3nt: TGTGCCAGCAGTTTCGGCCTAGCGGGGTTCACAGATACGCAGTATTTT
CDR3aa: CASSFGLAGFTDTQYF

j_gene: TRBJ1-6
v_gene: TRBV5-1
d_gene: NA
abundance: few
CDR3nt: TGCGCCAGCAGCTTGGGGATGGGAGCAAATTCACCCCTCCACTTT
CDR3aa: CASSLGMGANSPLHF

j_gene: TRBJ1-4
v_gene: TRBV7-2
d_gene: NA
abundance: NA
CDR3nt: TGTGCCAGCAGCTTAGAGAGGGTCTGGACTAATGAAAAACTGTTTTTT
CDR3aa: CASSLERVWTNEKLFF

j_gene: TRBJ2-3
v_gene: TRBV7-2
d_gene: NA
abundance: NA
CDR3nt: TGTGCCAGCAGGTCTCCCAGCACAGATACGCAGTATTTT
CDR3aa: CASRSPSTDTQYF

j_gene: TRBJ2-7
v_gene: TRBV12-3/TRBV12-4
d_gene: TRBD2
abundance: many
CDR3nt: TGTGCCAGCAGCCCCCCGGGGAAAGCGGGAGCCGACGAGCAGTACTTC
CDR3aa: CASSPPGKAGADEQYF

j_gene: TRBJ2-5
v_gene: TRBV20-1
d_gene: NA
abundance: few
CDR3nt: TGCAGTGCTAGAGCAGGGATCGAAGAGACCCAGTACTTC
CDR3aa: CSARAGIEETQYF

j_gene: TRBJ2-1
v_gene: TRBV19
d_gene: NA
abundance: many
CDR3nt: TGTGCCAGTAGTTGGGGGTTCTTGGACAATGAGCAGTTCTTC
CDR3aa: CASSWGFLDNEQFF

j_gene: TRBJ2-7
v_gene: TRBV4-2
d_gene: NA
abundance: many
CDR3nt: TGTGCCACCTCCACCTACGAGCAGTACTTC
CDR3aa: CATSTYEQYF

j_gene: TRBJ2-5
v_gene: TRBV15
d_gene: TRBD1
abundance: NA
CDR3nt: TGTGCCACCAGCAGAGATTCAGGGGGCGCCGGGGAGACCCAGTACTTC
CDR3aa: CATSRDSGGAGETQYF

j_gene: TRBJ2-3
v_gene: TRBV20-1
d_gene: TRBD2
abundance: few
CDR3nt: TGCAGTGCTAGAGATCCCCAGCGGGGAAGCACAGATACGCAGTATTTT
CDR3aa: CSARDPQRGSTDTQYF

j_gene: TRBJ2-7
v_gene: TRBV12-3/TRBV12-4
d_gene: NA
abundance: few
CDR3nt: TGTGCCAGCAGTGACGGGAATAAGCAAACCTACGAGCAGTACTTC
CDR3aa: CASSDGNKQTYEQYF

j_gene: TRBJ2-1
v_gene: TRBV6-4
d_gene: TRBD2
abundance: few
CDR3nt: TGTGCCAGCGGGACTAGCGGGGAGGGTGAGCAGTTCTTC
CDR3aa: CASGTSGEGEQFF

j_gene: TRBJ1-1
v_gene: TRBV20-1
d_gene: NA
abundance: few
CDR3nt: TGCGGATCCCGCGTGAGGGGGAGGCTAGAAGCTTTCTTT
CDR3aa: CGSRVRGRLEAFF

j_gene: TRBJ2-3
v_gene: TRBV10-2
d_gene: TRBD2
abundance: few
CDR3nt: TGCGCCAGCAGTGATACTAGCGGACGCACAGATACGCAGTATTTT
CDR3aa: CASSDTSGRTDTQYF

j_gene: TRBJ1-2
v_gene: TRBV20-1
d_gene: NA
abundance: NA
CDR3nt: TGCAGTGCTAGAGTCAGAGCTAACTATGGCTACACCTTC
CDR3aa: CSARVRANYGYTF

j_gene: TRBJ2-5
v_gene: TRBV7-9
d_gene: TRBD2
abundance: once
CDR3nt: TGTGCCAGCAGCTCACGGCGGGGGGGCCAGGAGACCCAGTACTTC
CDR3aa: CASSSRRGGQETQYF

j_gene: TRBJ2-1
v_gene: TRBV7-6
d_gene: TRBD2
abundance: NA
CDR3nt: TGTGCCAGCAGCTTATACGGGTTTAGCGGGGGGGACTCCTACAATGAGCAGTTCTTC
CDR3aa: CASSLYGFSGGDSYNEQFF

j_gene: TRBJ1-5
v_gene: TRBV7-9
d_gene: NA
abundance: NA
CDR3nt: TGTGCCAGCAGCGCCAGTGTTAGCAATCAGCCCCAGCATTTT
CDR3aa: CASSASVSNQPQHF

j_gene: TRBJ1-1
v_gene: TRBV5-1
d_gene: NA
abundance: NA
CDR3nt: TGCGCCAGCAGTCCTATCCCGGACACTGAAGCTTTCTTT
CDR3aa: CASSPIPDTEAFF

j_gene: TRBJ1-2
v_gene: TRBV12-3/TRBV12-4
d_gene: NA
abundance: NA
CDR3nt: TGTGCCAGCAGTCTACAGGGAATGTATGGCTACACCTTC
CDR3aa: CASSLQGMYGYTF

j_gene: TRBJ2-2
v_gene: TRBV30
d_gene: NA
abundance: NA
CDR3nt: TGTGCCTGGAGTGGGACAGCCGGAGGGGAGCTGTTTTTT
CDR3aa: CAWSGTAGGELFF

j_gene: TRBJ2-1
v_gene: TRBV5-1
d_gene: NA
abundance: few
CDR3nt: TGCGCCAGCAGCTTGGAAGGGATCCTCGATGAGCAGTTCTTC
CDR3aa: CASSLEGILDEQFF

j_gene: TRBJ2-1
v_gene: TRBV5-1
d_gene: NA
abundance: many
CDR3nt: TGCGCCAGCAGCAGCGGACAGTCCTACAATGAGCAGTTCTTC
CDR3aa: CASSSGQSYNEQFF

j_gene: TRBJ1-2
v_gene: TRBV12-3/TRBV12-4
d_gene: NA
abundance: NA
CDR3nt: TGTGCCAGCAGTCCCCGCGGAGGGCCCGCTGGGTATGGCTACACCTTC
CDR3aa: CASSPRGGPAGYGYTF

j_gene: TRBJ2-5
v_gene: TRBV4-1
d_gene: NA
abundance: few
CDR3nt: TGCGCCAGCAGCCAAATGCTCGGGGTAAAAGAGACCCAGTACTTC
CDR3aa: CASSQMLGVKETQYF

j_gene: TRBJ2-7
v_gene: TRBV30
d_gene: NA
abundance: few
CDR3nt: TGTGCCTGGTCTGGACTCGTCTCCTACGAGCAGTACTTC
CDR3aa: CAWSGLVSYEQYF

j_gene: TRBJ2-1
v_gene: TRBV30
d_gene: NA
abundance: few
CDR3nt: TGTGCCTGGAGCGTACAGCACAATGAGCAGTTCTTC
CDR3aa: CAWSVQHNEQFF

j_gene: TRBJ2-1
v_gene: TRBV24-1
d_gene: TRBD2
abundance: many
CDR3nt: TGTGCCATCGAAGCCGGGACTAGCGGGAGGGCCCAACGGGAGCAGTTCTTC
CDR3aa: CAIEAGTSGRAQREQFF

j_gene: TRBJ2-1
v_gene: TRBV6-4
d_gene: TRBD2
abundance: NA
CDR3nt: TGTGCCAGCAGTGAAACCGGGACTAGCGGGGGGCCCCGCTCCTACAATGAGCAGTTCTTC
CDR3aa: CASSETGTSGGPRSYNEQFF

j_gene: TRBJ1-1
v_gene: TRBV30
d_gene: NA
abundance: NA
CDR3nt: TGTGCCTGGAGCCCTCAGGTAACCATGAACACTGAAGCTTTCTTT
CDR3aa: CAWSPQVTMNTEAFF

j_gene: TRBJ2-1
v_gene: TRBV13
d_gene: NA
abundance: NA
CDR3nt: TGTGCCAGCAGCTTACTCATATCCCCCCCCAATGAGCAGTTCTTC
CDR3aa: CASSLLISPPNEQFF

j_gene: TRBJ2-7
v_gene: TRBV12-3/TRBV12-4
d_gene: NA
abundance: few
CDR3nt: TGTGCCAGCAGTTTAAGTCCCACGGAGCAGTACTTC
CDR3aa: CASSLSPTEQYF

j_gene: TRBJ2-7
v_gene: TRBV27
d_gene: TRBD1
abundance: NA
CDR3nt: TGTGCCAGCAGTTCGGGACAGGGGTTATCCTACGAGCAGTACTTC
CDR3aa: CASSSGQGLSYEQYF

j_gene: TRBJ2-1
v_gene: TRBV6-2/TRBV6-3
d_gene: TRBD2
abundance: NA
CDR3nt: TGTGCCAGCAGTTACTCCAGCGGGAGGTTCTACAATGAGCAGTTCTTC
CDR3aa: CASSYSSGRFYNEQFF

j_gene: TRBJ2-1
v_gene: TRBV7-9
d_gene: NA
abundance: NA
CDR3nt: TGTGCCAGCAGCTTAGCAGTCAGAGCGAGCTACAATGAGCAGTTCTTC
CDR3aa: CASSLAVRASYNEQFF

j_gene: TRBJ2-1
v_gene: TRBV11-3
d_gene: NA
abundance: many
CDR3nt: TGTGCCAGCAGCTTAGAGACTACAGGGTACAATGAGCAGTTCTTC
CDR3aa: CASSLETTGYNEQFF

j_gene: TRBJ2-7
v_gene: TRBV20-1
d_gene: TRBD2
abundance: few
CDR3nt: TGCAGTGCTAGTCAAGGGACTAGCGAGTACGAGCAGTACTTC
CDR3aa: CSASQGTSEYEQYF

j_gene: TRBJ2-1
v_gene: TRBV5-1
d_gene: TRBD1
abundance: few
CDR3nt: TGCGCCAGCGCGGTACAGGGGCCTTCCTACAATGAGCAGTTCTTC
CDR3aa: CASAVQGPSYNEQFF

j_gene: TRBJ1-2
v_gene: TRBV20-1
d_gene: NA
abundance: NA
CDR3nt: TGCAGTGCTAGGCTCAGGGTAGGAAATGGCTACACCTTC
CDR3aa: CSARLRVGNGYTF

j_gene: TRBJ1-2
v_gene: TRBV7-2
d_gene: NA
abundance: few
CDR3nt: TGTGCCAGCAGCTTAGATGGGATAGGGGGCTACACCTTC
CDR3aa: CASSLDGIGGYTF

j_gene: TRBJ2-6
v_gene: TRBV4-2
d_gene: NA
abundance: NA
CDR3nt: TGTGCCAGCAGCCAAGATCGTGGTTGGGCAGGGGCCGACTCTGGGGCCAACGTCCTGACTTTC
CDR3aa: CASSQDRGWAGADSGANVLTF

j_gene: TRBJ1-2
v_gene: TRBV7-2
d_gene: NA
abundance: NA
CDR3nt: TGTGCCAGCAGCTTAAGAAGGGTCGGCTATGGCTACACCTTC
CDR3aa: CASSLRRVGYGYTF

j_gene: TRBJ1-4
v_gene: TRBV20-1
d_gene: NA
abundance: few
CDR3nt: TGCAGTGCTACCTCGGGACCTAATGAAAAACTGTTTTTT
CDR3aa: CSATSGPNEKLFF

j_gene: TRBJ2-2
v_gene: TRBV7-6
d_gene: TRBD2
abundance: few
CDR3nt: TGTGCCAGCAGCCGTAGCGGGACAAACACCGGGGAGCTGTTTTTT
CDR3aa: CASSRSGTNTGELFF

j_gene: TRBJ2-5
v_gene: TRBV6-2/TRBV6-3
d_gene: TRBD2
abundance: few
CDR3nt: TGTGCCAGCAGTTACCCCCTGGGACTAGCGGTTCCGAGTTTGGAGACCCAGTACTTC
CDR3aa: CASSYPLGLAVPSLETQYF

j_gene: TRBJ2-7
v_gene: TRBV18
d_gene: TRBD1
abundance: NA
CDR3nt: TGTGCCAGCTCACCGATACCGGGACAGGGAGGTGAGCAGTACTTC
CDR3aa: CASSPIPGQGGEQYF